This is a list of T cell receptor beta chains from one sample in a study of blood T cell repertoires in COVID-19. TCRdb's copy holds only in-frame clones and misses some; the assay was immunoSEQ multiplex PCR. The repertoire holds hundreds of thousands of clones, with about 89% as singletons. Source material: peripheral blood. The receptors derive from a woman in her twenties or thirties with acute or convalescent COVID-19. Both conserved end residues are part of each CDR3. Each record gives: V gene, J gene, clone size, D gene, CDR3 DNA, CDR3 protein. D genes are given only for firm matches. Part of the rows lack a size; the others show once, few, many or a class for expanded clones.

V: TRBV7-9; J: TRBJ1-3; size: -; D: TRBD1; DNA: TGTGCCAGCAGCCAGGACAGGGCTGGAAACACCATATATTTT; CDR3: CASSQDRAGNTIYF
V: TRBV7-9; J: TRBJ1-1; size: -; D: -; DNA: TGTGCCAGCAGCCAAACCACTAGGAGGAGGGTGAACACTGAAGCTTTCTTT; CDR3: CASSQTTRRRVNTEAFF
V: TRBV3-1/TRBV3-2; J: TRBJ1-1; size: -; D: -; DNA: TGTGCCAGCAGCCATAGAGGGTCCACTGAAGCTTTCTTT; CDR3: CASSHRGSTEAFF
V: TRBV7-3; J: TRBJ2-7; size: -; D: -; DNA: TGTGCCAGCAGCCCGAACGGGGATATTTACGAGCAGTACTTC; CDR3: CASSPNGDIYEQYF
V: TRBV9; J: TRBJ2-3; size: -; D: -; DNA: TGTGCCAGCAGCGTAGGGGCTGAAATCACAGATACGCAGTATTTT; CDR3: CASSVGAEITDTQYF
V: TRBV6-5; J: TRBJ2-3; size: -; D: TRBD1; DNA: TGTGCCAGCAGTCTCCGGGACAGGGCCCCAGATACGCAGTATTTT; CDR3: CASSLRDRAPDTQYF
V: TRBV5-6; J: TRBJ2-3; size: few; D: TRBD2; DNA: TGTGCCAGCAGCTTAGGGCTAGCGGGGGGGAACACAGATACGCAGTATTTT; CDR3: CASSLGLAGGNTDTQYF
V: TRBV5-6; J: TRBJ2-3; size: -; D: TRBD2; DNA: TGTGCCAGCAGCTCGGGACTACCGAGCACAGATACGCAGTATTTT; CDR3: CASSSGLPSTDTQYF
V: TRBV9; J: TRBJ2-1; size: -; D: -; DNA: TGTGCCAGCAGCGCCCCAGGTGGGGGGGCCTTGGATGAGCAGTTCTTC; CDR3: CASSAPGGGALDEQFF
V: TRBV6-2/TRBV6-3; J: TRBJ2-7; size: once; D: -; DNA: TGTGCCAGCAGTTTTCCGCCAGGCTCCCCCTACGAGCAGTACTTC; CDR3: CASSFPPGSPYEQYF
V: TRBV3-1/TRBV3-2; J: TRBJ2-5; size: -; D: -; DNA: TGTGCCAGCAGCCAAGAAGTAGATTTGAGCCTAGAGACCCAGTACTTC; CDR3: CASSQEVDLSLETQYF
V: TRBV7-9; J: TRBJ2-6; size: -; D: -; DNA: TGTGCCAGCAGCTTCCGGTGGTCTGGGGCCAACGTCCTGACTTTC; CDR3: CASSFRWSGANVLTF
V: TRBV29-1; J: TRBJ1-2; size: -; D: TRBD1; DNA: TGCAGCGTTGACCGCCCCCCCCAGTCAACAGGGGCCATGGGCTATGGCTACACCTTC; CDR3: CSVDRPPQSTGAMGYGYTF
V: TRBV20-1; J: TRBJ2-5; size: -; D: -; DNA: TGCAGTGCGTCAGGGTCGGAGACCCAGTACTTC; CDR3: CSASGSETQYF
V: TRBV4-1; J: TRBJ1-2; size: -; D: TRBD1; DNA: TGCGCCAGCAGCCGGAGGACAGGAGACTATGGCTACACCTTC; CDR3: CASSRRTGDYGYTF
V: TRBV7-2; J: TRBJ1-6; size: -; D: -; DNA: TGTGCCAGCAGCCTCTACCCCTTGAATAATTCACCCCTCCACTTT; CDR3: CASSLYPLNNSPLHF
V: TRBV5-1; J: TRBJ2-7; size: once; D: TRBD1; DNA: TGCGCCAGCAGCTTGAGGACAGGGACCTACGAGCAGTACTTC; CDR3: CASSLRTGTYEQYF
V: TRBV11-3; J: TRBJ1-1; size: -; D: -; DNA: TGTGCCAGCAGCTCCAGGGTATTGAACACTGAAGCTTTCTTT; CDR3: CASSSRVLNTEAFF
V: TRBV9; J: TRBJ1-2; size: few; D: -; DNA: TGTGCCAGCAGCTTCACCCCCGGGGGGGACTATGGCTACACCTTC; CDR3: CASSFTPGGDYGYTF
V: TRBV29-1; J: TRBJ1-2; size: once; D: TRBD1; DNA: TGCAGCGTGCGCAGGGGGCAAGGCTACACCTTC; CDR3: CSVRRGQGYTF